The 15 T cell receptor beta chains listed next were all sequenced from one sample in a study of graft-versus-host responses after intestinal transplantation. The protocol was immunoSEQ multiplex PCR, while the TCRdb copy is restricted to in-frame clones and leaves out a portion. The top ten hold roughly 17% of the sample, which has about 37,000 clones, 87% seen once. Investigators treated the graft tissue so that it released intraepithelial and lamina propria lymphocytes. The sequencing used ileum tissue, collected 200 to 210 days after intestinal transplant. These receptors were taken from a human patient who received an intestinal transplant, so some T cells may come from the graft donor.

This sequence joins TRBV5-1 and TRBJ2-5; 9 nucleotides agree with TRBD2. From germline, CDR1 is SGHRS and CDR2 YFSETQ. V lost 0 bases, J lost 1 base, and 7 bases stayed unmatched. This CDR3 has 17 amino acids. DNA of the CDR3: TGCGCCAGCAGCTTGGCCAGGGCGGGGGGGCTCCAAGAGACCCAGTACTTC. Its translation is CASSLARAGGLQETQYF.

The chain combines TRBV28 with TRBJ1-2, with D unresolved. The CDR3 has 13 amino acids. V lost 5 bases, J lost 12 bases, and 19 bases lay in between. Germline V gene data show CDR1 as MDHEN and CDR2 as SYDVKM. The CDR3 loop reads CASSTYGPPNHTF. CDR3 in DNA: TGTGCCAGCAGTACTTACGGGCCTCCAAATCACACCTTC.

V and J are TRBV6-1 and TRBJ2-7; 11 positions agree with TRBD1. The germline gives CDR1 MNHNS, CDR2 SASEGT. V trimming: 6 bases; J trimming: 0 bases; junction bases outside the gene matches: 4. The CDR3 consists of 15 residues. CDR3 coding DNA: TGTGCCAGCAGCTCCGGGACAGGGGGCTCCTACGAGCAGTACTTC. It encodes CASSSGTGGSYEQYF.

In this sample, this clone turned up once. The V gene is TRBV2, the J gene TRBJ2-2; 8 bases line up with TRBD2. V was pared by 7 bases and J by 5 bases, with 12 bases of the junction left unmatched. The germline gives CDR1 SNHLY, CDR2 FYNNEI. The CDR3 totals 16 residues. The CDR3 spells CASKGMTGGPTGELFF. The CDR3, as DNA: TGTGCCAGCAAGGGGATGACGGGGGGGCCAACCGGGGAGCTGTTTTTT.

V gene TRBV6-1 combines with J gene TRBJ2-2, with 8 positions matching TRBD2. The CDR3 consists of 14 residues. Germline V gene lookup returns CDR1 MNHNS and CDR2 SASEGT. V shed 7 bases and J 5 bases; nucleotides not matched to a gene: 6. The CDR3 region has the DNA TGTGCCAGCATGCGGGAGGTTCAAACCGGGGAGCTGTTTTTT. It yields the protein CASMREVQTGELFF.

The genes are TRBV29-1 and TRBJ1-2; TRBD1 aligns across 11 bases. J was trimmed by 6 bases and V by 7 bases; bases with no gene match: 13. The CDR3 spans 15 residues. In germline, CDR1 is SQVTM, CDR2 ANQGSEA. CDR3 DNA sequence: TGCAGCGCCCTACCCCCCGGGACAGGGGGGGATGGCTACACCTTC. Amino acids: CSALPPGTGGDGYTF.

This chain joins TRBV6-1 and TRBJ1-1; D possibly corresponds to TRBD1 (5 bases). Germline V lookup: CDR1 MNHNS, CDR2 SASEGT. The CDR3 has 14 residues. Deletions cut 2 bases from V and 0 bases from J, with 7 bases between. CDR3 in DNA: TGTGCCAGCAGTGAACGGGGCATGAACACTGAAGCTTTCTTT. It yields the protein CASSERGMNTEAFF.

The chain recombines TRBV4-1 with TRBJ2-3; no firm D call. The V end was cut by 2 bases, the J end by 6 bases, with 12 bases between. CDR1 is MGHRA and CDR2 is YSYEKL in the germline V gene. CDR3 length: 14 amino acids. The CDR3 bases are TGCGCCAGCAGCCAAAGTCCCCCCCCGGATACGCAGTATTTT. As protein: CASSQSPPPDTQYF.

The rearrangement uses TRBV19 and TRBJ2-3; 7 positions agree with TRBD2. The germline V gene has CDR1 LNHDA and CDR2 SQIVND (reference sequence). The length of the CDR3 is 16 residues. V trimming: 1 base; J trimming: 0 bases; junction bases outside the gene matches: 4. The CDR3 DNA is TGTGCCAGTAGTATAGGCCCGGGACTAAGCACAGATACGCAGTATTTT. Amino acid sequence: CASSIGPGLSTDTQYF.

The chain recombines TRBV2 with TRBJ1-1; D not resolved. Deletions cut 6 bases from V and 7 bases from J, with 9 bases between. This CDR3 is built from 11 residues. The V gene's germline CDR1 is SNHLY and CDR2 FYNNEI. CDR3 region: CASSPYSEAFF. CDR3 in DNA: TGTGCCAGCAGCCCCTACAGTGAAGCTTTCTTT. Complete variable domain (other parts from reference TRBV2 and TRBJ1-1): EPEVTQTPSHQVTQMGQEVILRCVPISNHLYFYWYRQILGQKVEFLVSFYNNEISEKSEIFDDQFSVERPDGSNFTLKIRSTKLEDSAMYFCASSPYSEAFFGQGTRLTVV.

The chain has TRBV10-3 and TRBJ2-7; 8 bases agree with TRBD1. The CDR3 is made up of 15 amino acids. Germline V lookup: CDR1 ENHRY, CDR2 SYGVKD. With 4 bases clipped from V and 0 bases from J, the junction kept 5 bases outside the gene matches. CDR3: CAISVDRGTSYEQYF. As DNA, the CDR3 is TGTGCCATCAGTGTCGACAGGGGCACCTCCTACGAGCAGTACTTC.

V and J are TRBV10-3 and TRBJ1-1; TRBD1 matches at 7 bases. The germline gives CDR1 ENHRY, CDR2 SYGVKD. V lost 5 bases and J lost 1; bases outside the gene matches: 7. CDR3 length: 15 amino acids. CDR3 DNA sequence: TGTGCCATCAGTTCTCCGGGACAGACGAACACTGAAGCTTTCTTT. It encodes CAISSPGQTNTEAFF.

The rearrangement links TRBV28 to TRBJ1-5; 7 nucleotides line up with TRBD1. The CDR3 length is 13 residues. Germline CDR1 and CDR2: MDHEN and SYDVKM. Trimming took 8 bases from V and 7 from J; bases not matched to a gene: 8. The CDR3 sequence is CASATGEGQPQHF. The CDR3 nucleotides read TGTGCCAGCGCCACAGGGGAGGGCCAGCCCCAGCATTTT.

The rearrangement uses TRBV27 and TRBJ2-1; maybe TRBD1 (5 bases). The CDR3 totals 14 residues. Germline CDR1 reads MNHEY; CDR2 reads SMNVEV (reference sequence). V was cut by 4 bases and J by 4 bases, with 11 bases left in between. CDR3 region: CASSWRRGYNEQFF. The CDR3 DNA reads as TGTGCCAGCAGTTGGCGAAGGGGATACAATGAGCAGTTCTTC.

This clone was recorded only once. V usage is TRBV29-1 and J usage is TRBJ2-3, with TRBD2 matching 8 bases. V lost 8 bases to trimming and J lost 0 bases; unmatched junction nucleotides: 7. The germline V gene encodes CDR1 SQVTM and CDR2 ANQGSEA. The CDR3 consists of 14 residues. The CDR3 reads CSILSGGSTDTQYF. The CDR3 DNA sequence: TGCAGCATACTATCGGGGGGGAGCACAGATACGCAGTATTTT.